This T cell receptor beta chain was retrieved from a study of blood T cell repertoires in COVID-19 (TCRdb year 2020). For the study in its entirety: Collaborator samples came from the United States, Italy and Spain and covered acute and convalescent phases of COVID-19. Where available, HLA class I and class II types were taken from metadata supplied by the sample provider and were not determined by assay-based typing. The dataset comprised deeply sampled blood TCRbeta repertoires from subjects exposed to, actively infected with, or recovered from COVID-19. Samples were obtained from the ongoing ImmuneRACE study (first 160 participants) and from over 1,000 subjects provided by 6 global collaborators. A freely available public database, intended as a resource for researchers studying the immune response to SARS-CoV-2, is where the repertoires were released. The sample metadata nearly always contained a de-identified subject ID, COVID-19 status, age in years and sex. The prospective study material was composed of cDNA or gDNA derived from T cells, B-cell-depleted T cells, or PBMCs.

TCRbeta CDR3 regions were amplified from genomic DNA by means of the immunoSEQ Assay, a bias-controlled multiplex PCR. The study's own analysis went as follows. Nucleated cell counts per sample were estimated from amplification of reference gene primers within the assay. To quantify the absolute abundance of each unique TCRbeta CDR3 rearrangement, sequence reads were collapsed and filtered. For each sample, productive Simpson clonality was calculated by taking the square root of Simpson's diversity index across productive rearrangements. The table was pulled from immuneACCESS by TCRdb, which kept in-frame rearrangements only. Such tables lose some clones; where checked, under half of the loss comes from unresolved V genes, and the rest has no known cause. V, J and clone size were drawn from that table, and D and trimming were deduced from the DNA. The sample table lists around 250,000 clones, 75% to 90% of them with a count of one. Around 4.5% of the sample goes to the ten largest clones.

Another Seattle source contributed samples from volunteer blood donors who had recovered from COVID-19. Collaborating institutions collected whole blood in K2EDTA tubes following their own protocols. For TCRbeta analysis, collaborator samples were shipped as frozen whole blood, as isolated PBMCs, or as DNA extracted from either sample type. Here V drops 2 bases and J drops 0 bases, and the junction holds 7 bases not matched to any gene. From the cysteine up to the phenylalanine, the CDR3 has a length of 17 residues. The DNA shown is the 51-base CDR3, in frame from base 1. According to the germline V gene (reference sequence), CDR1 reads LNHNV and CDR2 reads YYDKDF. With respect to this clone: The antigen it binds to is not known. Base qualities are not at hand, and no much larger clone is one base apart.

Broader findings and caveats from the paper: How much clinical and demographic metadata was included differed by source and by participant, and the metadata was provided uncurated.

Sequences were obtained from peripheral blood. This sequence originates from a man aged 55 to 69 who had recovered from COVID-19. Recombination joined TRBV15 with TRBJ1-3; TRBD1 agrees with 7 junctional bases. The CDR3: CATSRQHRGFSGNTIYF. Read as DNA, the sequence is TGTGCCACCAGCAGACAACACAGGGGCTTCTCTGGAAACACCATATATTTT. When the CDR3 is completed using the reference TRBV15 and TRBJ1-3 genes on either side, the full variable domain is DAMVIQNPRYQVTQFGKPVTLSCSQTLNHNVMYWYQQKSSQAPKLLFHYYDKDFNNEADTPDNFQSRRPNTSFCFLDIRSPGLGDTAMYLCATSRQHRGFSGNTIYFGEGSWLTVV.